This TCR beta chain was captured in a study of shared clonotypes between healthy human individuals (dated by TCRdb to about 2020). With respect to the entire study: A few men and a couple of women, aged 18 to 49 years, made up the cohort. For each donor, CD4 naive and CD4 memory were each given three plates, CD8 naive was given two plates, and CD8 memory was given one plate. To estimate repertoire size and how much clonotype sharing occurs between individuals, the study deeply sequenced the blood TCR repertoires of roughly 5 healthy adults. To increase sequencing depth and limit assay-specific biases, TCR repertoire library preparation and sequencing were carried out by different laboratories using diverse techniques. Each donor's leukapheresis produced roughly between roughly 0.9 and 8.9 billion PBMCs.

The donors were healthy, HIV-negative adults who had no recently reported acute infections or vaccinations. Every donor was a Caucasian adult residing in Nashville, Tennessee, USA. CD4+ T cells were enriched through magnetic negative selection, after which naive cells were positively selected on CD45RA and the remaining negative fraction served as the memory subset. After blood collection by leukapheresis, PBMCs were isolated using Ficoll-Histopaque density gradient centrifugation and then cryopreserved in the vapor phase of liquid nitrogen. Analytical flow cytometry was used to check the purity and quantity of each magnetically sorted T cell population. Each sorted fraction had its genomic DNA isolated and then quantified by UV absorbance on a Nanodrop 2000c. General findings and caveats noted by the study authors: Higher generation probabilities were observed for clonotypes shared by all four sorted-subset donors than for non-shared clonotypes. Sampling was limited to blood, and TCR repertoires in tissue likely differ from TCR repertoires in blood. Incomplete sequencing was indicated by rarefaction of sorted-subset datasets, despite the large sequencing depth. About 5% of naive CD4, 3.5% of naive CD8, about 2.5% of memory CD4, and around 0.42% of memory CD8 clonotypes were shared across several donors. Because the study included a small number of donors, the genetic and exposure-history diversity represented was limited. Pairwise subsampling indicated that sequencing depth was expected to affect the degree of clonotype sharing among donors. Estimated clonotype richness was generally larger for naive than for memory subsets.

The germline V gene encodes CDR1 KGHSH and CDR2 LQKENI. V was cut back by 1 base and J by 4 bases, leaving a gap of 10 bases between them. Its CDR3 holds 15 amino acids, cysteine through phenylalanine. Only CDR3 DNA remains: 45 bases, in frame from the first base. Comment on this clone: Its antigen remains undetermined. Per-base qualities were not stored, and no clone one base away is much larger.

TCR CDR3 regions were amplified from genomic DNA by multiplex PCR using the deep immunoSEQ assay. Genomic DNA extracted from each cell subset was distributed evenly over all wells of several immunoSEQ 96-well plates, and each plate served as one replicate. For sorted subsets, each replicate PCR was loaded with around 220 ng genomic DNA, equivalent to about 33,000 T cell genomes. Purified libraries were quantified with a Qubit 3.0 fluorometer, sized on a Bioanalyzer 2100, and re-quantified with the KAPA Library Quantification kit. Each immunoSEQ 96-well plate was sequenced on its own single-read 150-cycle Illumina NextSeq 550 flow cell. Per the authors' processing: Because the immunoSEQ output included only junctional sequences and no quality scores, the filtering could not be the same as the filtering used for full-length reads. Sequences were annotated with PyIR, a Python wrapper for IgBLAST v1.9, and V/J genes and CDR3 were assigned using IMGT germline references. Reads were filtered out if the reads had weak V/J assignments (E-value above 1e-6), no CDR3, stop codons, out-of-frame junctions, or ambiguous translated residues. V3J clonotypes were defined as sequences sharing the same inferred V gene, J gene, and CDR3 amino acid sequence. Percentage overlap between repertoires was computed as shared unique clonotypes divided by the size of the smaller repertoire. Richness of each repertoire was evaluated using RTK rarefaction, the Chao1 estimator, and Recon v2.1 estimates of unobserved clonotypes. Generation probabilities for all TCRbeta clonotypes obtained by the gDNA method from a handful of donors were computed using OLGA. Sourced from immuneACCESS, this table was stored by TCRdb with only in-frame sequences that have V and J called. A share of the clones is absent; for the studies checked, an unresolved V gene accounts for under half, and the remainder has no known explanation. The DNA gave D and trimming, while V, J and clone size come from that table. The table for this sample lists some 2.1 million clones; 90% to 95% of them were counted only once. More than 0.1% of the sample is taken by the ten largest.

Recombination connected TRBV18 to TRBJ2-2; the D gene is perhaps TRBD2, on 6 matching bases. What was sequenced was naive CD4+ T cells sorted from blood. The meaning of the sample's cell subset or site label: CD45RA+ positively selected. The TCR comes from a man younger than 30 in good health. CDR3 sequence: CASSPRGETTGELFF. The sequence in DNA is TGTGCCAGCTCACCACGGGGGGAAACCACCGGGGAGCTGTTTTTT.